This TCR beta chain derives from a study of blood T cell repertoires in COVID-19 (dated by TCRdb to about 2020). Study-wide context: Collaborator samples came from the United States, Italy and Spain and covered acute and convalescent phases of COVID-19. The prospective study material was composed of cDNA or gDNA derived from T cells, B-cell-depleted T cells, or PBMCs. The dataset comprised deeply sampled blood TCRbeta repertoires from subjects exposed to, actively infected with, or recovered from COVID-19. The repertoires were made available in a free public database intended to serve as a resource for research on the immune response to SARS-CoV-2. The samples were drawn from two sources: the first 160 participants of the ongoing ImmuneRACE study, and 1,254 subjects contributed by 6 global collaborators. Sample metadata almost always included a de-identified subject ID, COVID-19 status, age in years and sex. Where HLA class I and class II types were available, the types were taken from metadata supplied by the sample provider, not from assay-based typing. General conclusions and limits of the study: How much clinical and demographic metadata was included differed by source and by participant, and the metadata was provided uncurated.

Another Seattle source contributed samples from volunteer blood donors who had recovered from COVID-19. Whole blood was collected in K2EDTA tubes by collaborating institutions according to the institutions' own protocols. Collaborator samples were shipped for TCRbeta analysis as frozen whole blood, isolated PBMCs, or DNA extracted from either sample type. The junction carries 16 bases between V and J, which are trimmed by 6 bases and 10 bases respectively. CDR1 SQVTM and CDR2 ANQGSEA were looked up in the germline V gene. Inclusive of the bounding cysteine and phenylalanine, the CDR3 is 13 residues long. This entry keeps only the CDR3 DNA: 39 bases, framed from base 1. A note on this clone: It lacks a known antigen. It has no much larger one-base neighbor in the sample; base qualities were not kept.

The immunoSEQ Assay, a bias-controlled multiplex PCR, was used to amplify TCRbeta CDR3 regions from genomic DNA. Regarding the original processing steps: Within the assay, amplification of reference gene primers was used to estimate how many nucleated cells each sample contained. To quantify the absolute abundance of each unique TCRbeta CDR3 rearrangement, sequence reads were collapsed and filtered. For each sample, productive Simpson clonality was calculated as the square root of Simpson's diversity index over productive rearrangements. This immuneACCESS table, as held by TCRdb, lists in-frame sequences with V and J called but not all clones. Of the missing ones, under half trace to an unresolved V gene in checked studies; the others have no known cause. That table supplies the V and J calls and clone size; D and trimming were determined from the DNA. This sample gives some 150,000 clones in total; approximately 86% of them show up just once. Of the sample, around 1.2% falls within the top ten clones.

Specimen: peripheral blood. This receptor was obtained from a man aged 60 to 69 who had recovered from COVID-19. The chain is encoded by TRBV29-1 joined to TRBJ1-6, and possibly TRBD1, on 5 matching bases. The sequenced DNA is TGCAGCGTCCGAACAGGACGAAGGTCACCCCTCCACTTT. It encodes CSVRTGRRSPLHF.